This T cell receptor (beta chain) was observed in a study of cytotoxic CD8 clonotypes in ibrutinib-treated CLL. Investigators sourced about 2 micrograms of genomic DNA from cryopreserved PBMCs for TCR beta libraries. This clone was found once. Produced via immunoSEQ multiplex PCR; TCRdb's table is partial and in-frame only. This table has more than 110,000 clones, over 75% appearing once. The CDR3 runs to 15 residues. Germline-derived CDR1 and CDR2 are MNHEY and SMNVEV (reference sequence). The V gene lost 3 bases and the J gene lost 6 bases, with 15 bases spanning the gap. The chain uses TRBV27 and TRBJ2-1, with D perhaps TRBD1 (6 bases). The sample in question was PBMCs, obtained after 36 months of ibrutinib treatment. This clonotype originated in a human donor with chronic lymphocytic leukemia. The CDR3 is CASSFTHRARNEQFF. The DNA of the CDR3 is TGTGCCAGCAGTTTTACCCACAGGGCCCGCAATGAGCAGTTCTTC.